A selection of T cell receptor beta chains follows, all from one sample in a study of tumor-infiltrating lymphocytes in glioblastoma multiforme. TCRdb analysed the multiplex PCR reads with MiXCR anew, one entry per CDR3 protein. Of about 15,000 distinct CDR3 sequences listed, 55% to 75% are singletons. Material for sequencing was brain tumor tissue. These receptors were taken from a male donor with glioblastoma. CDR3s include the opening cysteine and the closing phenylalanine or tryptophan. The order of the fields is V gene, J gene, D gene, clone size, CDR3 protein, CDR3 DNA. A D gene is named only where the DNA matches it firmly. For some rows the clone size is stated as once, few or many, or as a class when expanded; others skip it.

v_gene: TRBV11-1; j_gene: TRBJ2-3; d_gene: TRBD2; abundance: -; CDR3aa: CARRLGLAGSTDTQYF; CDR3nt: TGTGCCCGCAGATTAGGACTAGCAGGGAGCACAGATACGCAGTATTTT
v_gene: TRBV28; j_gene: TRBJ2-3; d_gene: TRBD1; abundance: -; CDR3aa: CASSSDRENTDTQYF; CDR3nt: TGTGCCAGCAGTTCCGACAGGGAGAACACAGATACGCAGTATTTT
v_gene: TRBV30; j_gene: TRBJ2-5; d_gene: -; abundance: -; CDR3aa: CAWSNWQRIVETQYF; CDR3nt: TGTGCCTGGAGTAACTGGCAACGCATCGTAGAGACCCAGTACTTC
v_gene: TRBV14; j_gene: TRBJ2-1; d_gene: -; abundance: -; CDR3aa: CASSQETRLAFFNEQFF; CDR3nt: TGTGCCAGCAGTCAAGAAACTCGGCTAGCATTTTTTAATGAGCAGTTCTTC
v_gene: TRBV6-2/TRBV6-3; j_gene: TRBJ2-5; d_gene: -; abundance: few; CDR3aa: CASSWTAFQETQYF; CDR3nt: TGTGCCAGCAGTTGGACGGCATTTCAAGAGACCCAGTACTTC
v_gene: TRBV7-9; j_gene: TRBJ2-3; d_gene: -; abundance: once; CDR3aa: CASRATSGLNPTDRQYF; CDR3nt: TGTGCCAGCAGGGCCACCTCCGGTCTTAATCCCACAGATAGGCAGTATTTT
v_gene: TRBV11-2; j_gene: TRBJ1-1; d_gene: -; abundance: -; CDR3aa: CASSLSYDRSAFF; CDR3nt: TGTGCCAGCAGCCTGAGTTACGACAGATCGGCTTTCTTT
v_gene: TRBV29-1; j_gene: TRBJ2-1; d_gene: TRBD2; abundance: -; CDR3aa: CSPHRLADNEQFF; CDR3nt: TGCAGCCCTCACAGACTAGCGGACAATGAGCAGTTCTTC
v_gene: TRBV20-1; j_gene: TRBJ2-3; d_gene: -; abundance: -; CDR3aa: CSAISESLDTQYF; CDR3nt: TGCAGTGCTATCAGCGAGAGTCTAGATACGCAGTATTTT
v_gene: TRBV20-1; j_gene: TRBJ2-3; d_gene: TRBD2; abundance: -; CDR3aa: CSASRPELSGGPSSTDTQYF; CDR3nt: TGCAGTGCAAGTCGCCCCGAACTATCGGGAGGTCCGAGTAGCACAGATACGCAGTATTTT
v_gene: TRBV10-2; j_gene: TRBJ1-5; d_gene: -; abundance: once; CDR3aa: CASSESSNQPQHF; CDR3nt: TGCGCCAGCAGTGAGTCCAGCAATCAGCCCCAGCATTTT
v_gene: TRBV7-9; j_gene: TRBJ1-1; d_gene: TRBD1; abundance: -; CDR3aa: CASSPGDREPFF; CDR3nt: TGTGCCAGCAGCCCGGGGGACAGGGAGCCTTTCTTT
v_gene: TRBV20-1; j_gene: TRBJ1-6; d_gene: -; abundance: -; CDR3aa: CSARGWGSVNSRPHF; CDR3nt: TGCAGTGCTAGAGGGTGGGGTTCCGTGAATTCACGCCCCCACTTT
v_gene: TRBV28; j_gene: TRBJ2-1; d_gene: TRBD1; abundance: -; CDR3aa: CASSPEQGYEQFF; CDR3nt: TGCGCCAGCAGTCCCGAACAGGGGTATGAGCAGTTCTTC
v_gene: TRBV10-3; j_gene: TRBJ2-4; d_gene: -; abundance: few; CDR3aa: CAVSGGILAKNIQYF; CDR3nt: TGTGCCGTCAGTGGGGGAATCTTAGCCAAAAACATTCAGTACTTC
v_gene: TRBV6-5; j_gene: TRBJ2-2; d_gene: -; abundance: -; CDR3aa: CASSYFSGDLFF; CDR3nt: TGTGCCAGCAGTTACTTCTCCGGGGATCTGTTTTTT
v_gene: TRBV6-6; j_gene: TRBJ2-6; d_gene: TRBD1; abundance: -; CDR3aa: CASLNRGRISGANVLTF; CDR3nt: TGTGCCAGCCTTAACAGGGGGCGTATTAGTGGGGCCAACGTCCTGACTTTC
v_gene: TRBV11-2; j_gene: TRBJ1-1; d_gene: -; abundance: -; CDR3aa: CASSFGEGAEAFF; CDR3nt: TGTGCCAGCAGCTTTGGGGAGGGGGCTGAAGCTTTCTTT
v_gene: TRBV11-3; j_gene: TRBJ2-1; d_gene: -; abundance: -; CDR3aa: CASSFNNYNEQFF; CDR3nt: TGTGCCAGCAGCTTTAACAACTACAATGAGCAGTTCTTC
v_gene: TRBV6-1; j_gene: TRBJ1-5; d_gene: -; abundance: few; CDR3aa: CASSEDEENQPQHF; CDR3nt: TGTGCCAGCAGTGAAGACGAGGAGAATCAGCCCCAGCATTTT
v_gene: TRBV6-6; j_gene: TRBJ1-1; d_gene: -; abundance: -; CDR3aa: CASIRGQENTEAFF; CDR3nt: TGTGCCAGCATCAGAGGGCAAGAGAACACTGAAGCTTTCTTT
v_gene: TRBV10-1; j_gene: TRBJ2-2; d_gene: TRBD2; abundance: -; CDR3aa: CASSGPTLTGGSNAGELFF; CDR3nt: TGCGCCAGCAGTGGACCCACACTCACGGGGGGTTCAAACGCCGGGGAGCTGTTTTTT
v_gene: TRBV29-1; j_gene: TRBJ2-7; d_gene: TRBD2; abundance: -; CDR3aa: CRVEDKVPSGSNEQYF; CDR3nt: TGCAGAGTTGAAGATAAAGTGCCTAGCGGGAGTAACGAGCAGTACTTC
v_gene: TRBV5-8; j_gene: TRBJ1-2; d_gene: TRBD1; abundance: -; CDR3aa: CASRLPDRLYGYSF; CDR3nt: TGCGCCAGCAGACTGCCGGACAGGCTTTATGGCTACAGCTTC
v_gene: TRBV28; j_gene: TRBJ2-2; d_gene: TRBD1; abundance: -; CDR3aa: CGSSRDRGAGELFF; CDR3nt: TGTGGCAGCAGCCGGGACAGGGGGGCCGGGGAACTGTTTTTT
v_gene: TRBV11-2; j_gene: TRBJ2-1; d_gene: -; abundance: -; CDR3aa: CASSFEWGGGQFF; CDR3nt: TGTGCCAGCAGCTTCGAGTGGGGAGGGGGGCAGTTCTTC
v_gene: TRBV29-1; j_gene: TRBJ1-1; d_gene: -; abundance: -; CDR3aa: CSVRRGGQGAEAFF; CDR3nt: TGCAGCGTTAGGCGCGGGGGCCAAGGGGCTGAAGCTTTCTTT
v_gene: TRBV6-5; j_gene: TRBJ1-5; d_gene: -; abundance: many; CDR3aa: CASSSSGFRQINQPQHF; CDR3nt: TGTGCCAGCAGTTCTTCTGGCTTTCGACAGATCAATCAGCCCCAGCATTTT
v_gene: TRBV4-1; j_gene: TRBJ2-3; d_gene: -; abundance: -; CDR3aa: CASSQGSYTDSSRDTQYF; CDR3nt: TGCGCCAGCAGCCAAGGATCATATACGGACTCATCTCGGGATACGCAGTATTTT
v_gene: TRBV11-3; j_gene: TRBJ1-1; d_gene: TRBD1; abundance: few; CDR3aa: CASSLRTGGEAEAFF; CDR3nt: TGTGCCAGCAGCTTACGGACAGGGGGGGAGGCTGAAGCTTTCTTT
v_gene: TRBV11-2; j_gene: TRBJ2-1; d_gene: TRBD1; abundance: -; CDR3aa: CASSLIPGGQSEQFF; CDR3nt: TGTGCCAGCAGCTTAATTCCAGGGGGCCAGAGTGAGCAGTTCTTC
v_gene: TRBV11-1; j_gene: TRBJ2-7; d_gene: -; abundance: -; CDR3aa: CASSLTRYEQYF; CDR3nt: TGTGCCAGCAGCTTAACGCGCTACGAGCAGTACTTC
v_gene: TRBV18; j_gene: TRBJ2-5; d_gene: TRBD2; abundance: many; CDR3aa: CASSPPSSGAQGTQYF; CDR3nt: TGTGCCAGCTCACCACCCTCTAGCGGGGCGCAGGGGACCCAGTACTTC
v_gene: TRBV30; j_gene: TRBJ2-1; d_gene: -; abundance: -; CDR3aa: CAWSRMLSSYNEQSF; CDR3nt: TGTGCCTGGAGTAGAATGTTGAGCTCCTACAATGAGCAGTCCTTC
v_gene: TRBV20-1; j_gene: TRBJ2-7; d_gene: -; abundance: -; CDR3aa: CSARKLTDEQYF; CDR3nt: TGCAGTGCTAGGAAACTGACTGACGAGCAGTACTTC
v_gene: TRBV10-3; j_gene: TRBJ2-5; d_gene: -; abundance: -; CDR3aa: CAISGGSQETQYF; CDR3nt: TGTGCCATCAGTGGTGGCAGTCAAGAGACCCAGTACTTC
v_gene: TRBV20-1; j_gene: TRBJ2-6; d_gene: TRBD1; abundance: -; CDR3aa: CGANKSSGTGAGDNVLTF; CDR3nt: TGCGGTGCCAATAAATCCTCCGGGACAGGGGCTGGGGACAACGTCCTGACTTTC
v_gene: TRBV29-1; j_gene: TRBJ1-6; d_gene: -; abundance: -; CDR3aa: CSVVMDRESSLHF; CDR3nt: TGCAGCGTTGTCATGGACAGAGAATCATCCCTCCACTTT
v_gene: TRBV20-1; j_gene: TRBJ2-7; d_gene: -; abundance: few; CDR3aa: CSAKGGDLFYEQYF; CDR3nt: TGCAGTGCTAAAGGAGGGGACCTATTCTACGAGCAGTACTTC
v_gene: TRBV11-2; j_gene: TRBJ2-7; d_gene: TRBD2; abundance: few; CDR3aa: CASSRGDYEQYF; CDR3nt: TGTGCCAGCAGCCGGGGGGACTACGAGCAGTACTTC
v_gene: TRBV11-1; j_gene: TRBJ2-7; d_gene: -; abundance: few; CDR3aa: CASSLARRDRGYEQYF; CDR3nt: TGTGCCAGCAGCTTAGCCCGTCGGGACCGGGGGTACGAGCAGTACTTC
v_gene: TRBV12-3/TRBV12-4; j_gene: TRBJ1-1; d_gene: -; abundance: -; CDR3aa: CASSLQGNTEAFF; CDR3nt: TGTGCCAGCAGTTTACAGGGAAACACTGAAGCTTTCTTT
v_gene: TRBV6-2/TRBV6-3; j_gene: TRBJ1-5; d_gene: -; abundance: -; CDR3aa: CASRPYLGNQPQHF; CDR3nt: TGTGCCAGCAGACCTTATTTGGGCAATCAGCCCCAGCATTTT
v_gene: TRBV28; j_gene: TRBJ2-2; d_gene: TRBD1; abundance: -; CDR3aa: CASSRDRRARELFF; CDR3nt: TGTGCCAGCAGCCGGGACAGGAGGGCCCGGGAGCTGTTTTTT
v_gene: TRBV29-1; j_gene: TRBJ2-5; d_gene: TRBD1; abundance: few; CDR3aa: CSVDEDRDTQYF; CDR3nt: TGCAGCGTTGACGAGGACAGGGATACCCAGTACTTC
v_gene: TRBV29-1; j_gene: TRBJ2-1; d_gene: TRBD2; abundance: -; CDR3aa: CSIGLAGAFF; CDR3nt: TGCAGCATTGGACTGGCGGGAGCGTTCTTC
v_gene: TRBV11-3; j_gene: TRBJ1-1; d_gene: -; abundance: -; CDR3aa: CASSDRKRMNTEAFF; CDR3nt: TGTGCCAGCAGCGATAGGAAACGAATGAACACTGAAGCTTTCTTT
v_gene: TRBV20-1; j_gene: TRBJ2-1; d_gene: -; abundance: -; CDR3aa: CSARDGRNEQFF; CDR3nt: TGCAGTGCTAGAGATGGTCGGAATGAGCAGTTCTTC
v_gene: TRBV6-6; j_gene: TRBJ1-2; d_gene: -; abundance: once; CDR3aa: CASSYSSGFMGGEGGYTF; CDR3nt: TGTGCCAGCAGTTACTCTTCGGGATTTATGGGGGGCGAAGGTGGCTACACCTTC
v_gene: TRBV4-1; j_gene: TRBJ2-1; d_gene: -; abundance: once; CDR3aa: CASSQDYYNEQFF; CDR3nt: TGCGCCAGCAGCCAAGACTATTACAATGAGCAGTTCTTC
v_gene: TRBV20-1; j_gene: TRBJ1-3; d_gene: -; abundance: -; CDR3aa: CGANEGGVSGNTIYF; CDR3nt: TGCGGTGCTAACGAGGGCGGCGTCTCTGGAAACACCATATATTTT
v_gene: TRBV6-5; j_gene: TRBJ2-2; d_gene: -; abundance: -; CDR3aa: CASSYFAESTGELFF; CDR3nt: TGTGCCAGCAGTTACTTCGCGGAGAGCACCGGGGAGCTGTTTTTT
v_gene: TRBV29-1; j_gene: TRBJ1-1; d_gene: TRBD1; abundance: -; CDR3aa: CSVNRGGRTEAFF; CDR3nt: TGCAGCGTTAACAGGGGCGGTCGAACTGAAGCTTTCTTT
v_gene: TRBV5-4; j_gene: TRBJ2-7; d_gene: TRBD1; abundance: many; CDR3aa: CASSPGQGAPLEQYF; CDR3nt: TGTGCCAGCAGCCCGGGACAGGGGGCACCCCTCGAGCAGTACTTC
v_gene: TRBV11-2; j_gene: TRBJ2-7; d_gene: -; abundance: -; CDR3aa: CASSQDAEFRYEQYF; CDR3nt: TGTGCCAGCAGTCAAGATGCAGAGTTTCGGTACGAGCAGTACTTC
v_gene: TRBV6-1; j_gene: TRBJ2-7; d_gene: -; abundance: -; CDR3aa: CASSEAEVYEQYF; CDR3nt: TGTGCCAGCAGTGAAGCTGAAGTCTACGAGCAGTACTTC
v_gene: TRBV11-3; j_gene: TRBJ2-4; d_gene: TRBD2; abundance: -; CDR3aa: CASSLGLDSGIDIQYF; CDR3nt: TGTGCCAGCAGCTTAGGTTTAGATAGCGGGATAGACATTCAGTACTTC